These 18 T cell receptor beta chains were all obtained from the same sample, sequenced in a study of T cell clonotyping in hematopoietic cell transplantation. Assay used: immunoSEQ multiplex PCR; TCRdb lists only in-frame clones, some missing. The repertoire holds 15,000 to 20,000 clones, around 85% seen once, with 4% to 5% in the top ten. Sequenced here: PBMCs, sampled 100 days after allogeneic stem cell transplant. These receptors were collected from a male patient aged 60 to 75 who had an allogeneic stem cell transplant from a related donor, so the T cells may come from the graft donor. Some clones in this sample may be carry-over from other donors' samples.

The chain combines TRBV28 with TRBJ2-5, with D possibly being TRBD2 (7 bases). The CDR3 is 12 amino acids. Germline loops: CDR1 MDHEN, CDR2 SYDVKM. The germline V and J ends were trimmed by 11 bases and 5 bases, with 15 bases remaining between them. The CDR3 region is CAGGRGDETQYF. As DNA, the CDR3 is TGTGCCGGGGGGAGGGGGGACGAGACCCAGTACTTC.

V usage is TRBV2 and J usage is TRBJ2-2; the D gene is possibly TRBD1 (5 bases). The CDR3 sequence is 14 residues long. Trimming left V 7 bases short and J 3 bases short, with 12 bases between. Per germline, CDR1 SNHLY and CDR2 FYNNEI. CDR3 residues: CASTIRADTGELFF. The DNA of the CDR3 is TGTGCCAGCACAATCAGGGCCGACACCGGGGAGCTGTTTTTT.

The chain has TRBV7-9 and TRBJ2-7; 12 bases align to TRBD1. V shed 5 bases and J 2 bases; nucleotides not matched to a gene: 13. Germline-derived CDR1 and CDR2 are SEHNR and FQNEAQ (reference sequence). The CDR3 runs 18 residues. This chain's CDR3 is CASSKRGDRGLPAYEQYF. In nucleotides, the CDR3 is TGTGCCAGCAGCAAGAGGGGGGACAGGGGGCTTCCCGCCTACGAGCAGTACTTC. Full variable domain (outside the CDR3, taken from reference TRBV7-9 and TRBJ2-7): DTGVSQNPRHKITKRGQNVTFRCDPISEHNRLYWYRQTLGQGPEFLTYFQNEAQLEKSRLLSDRFSAERPKGSFSTLEIQRTEQGDSAMYLCASSKRGDRGLPAYEQYFGPGTRLTVT.

The chain is built from TRBV4-1 and TRBJ1-5; weak D call: TRBD1 (5 bases). The CDR3 is made up of 16 amino acids. Germline CDR1 MGHRA, CDR2 YSYEKL. V was pared by 0 bases and J by 3 bases, with 12 bases between. The CDR3 sequence: CASSQEGDPVNQPQHF. CDR3 bases: TGCGCCAGCAGCCAAGAAGGGGACCCTGTCAATCAGCCCCAGCATTTT.

This clone was seen a few times. The rearrangement uses TRBV11-3 and TRBJ1-1; D is unresolved. Germline CDR1 and CDR2: SGHNT and YENEEA. V gave up 0 bases and J gave up 4 bases, with 6 bases separating them. CDR3 length: 13 residues. The CDR3 loop is CASSLEAGTEAFF. CDR3 sequence (DNA): TGTGCCAGCAGCTTAGAGGCTGGCACTGAAGCTTTCTTT.

The J gene is TRBJ2-2, the V gene TRBV5-1; possible D gene TRBD2, 5 bases. This CDR3 is 13 amino acids long. In germline, CDR1 is SGHRS, CDR2 YFSETQ. V shed 5 bases and J shed 7 bases, with 12 bases lying between them. The chain's CDR3 is CASRTTEGGELFF. DNA for the CDR3: TGCGCCAGCAGGACTACAGAGGGCGGGGAGCTGTTTTTT.

The chain has TRBV7-3 and TRBJ2-1; D not certain. The V gene lost 1 base and the J gene lost 8 bases, with 9 bases spanning the gap. The CDR3 totals 13 residues. Germline CDR1 is SGHTA and CDR2 is FQGTGA. The CDR3 spells CASSLIPTDEQFF. The CDR3 DNA reads TGTGCCAGCAGCTTAATCCCGACCGATGAGCAGTTCTTC.

The chain links TRBV14 to TRBJ1-2; tentatively, D is TRBD1 (5 bases). CDR1 SGHDN and CDR2 FVKESK come from the germline V gene. The CDR3 totals 12 residues. Trimming removed 3 bases from V and 4 bases from J, with 6 bases in between. The CDR3 DNA is TGTGCCAGCAGCCATGACAGCTATGGCTACACCTTC. Encoded protein: CASSHDSYGYTF.

This CDR3 reads CASGPGQGDEQYF. Here the CDR3 DNA reads TGTGCCAGCGGACCGGGACAGGGAGACGAGCAGTACTTC. The V call is TRBV7-8, the J call TRBJ2-7; 9 bases are shared with TRBD1. Trimming removed 8 bases from V and 5 bases from J; junction bases left unmatched: 7. Germline V gives CDR1 SGHVS, CDR2 FQNEAQ. CDR3 length: 13 residues.

In this sample, this clone turned up a few times. DNA for the CDR3: TGCAGCGTAGCTCACGGTGGGGGGGACACTGAAGCTTTCTTT. Protein sequence: CSVAHGGGDTEAFF. The chain has TRBV29-1 and TRBJ1-1; D perhaps matches TRBD1 (5 bases). CDR3 length: 14 residues. CDR1 and CDR2 from the germline V gene are SQVTM and ANQGSEA. The V end was cut by 6 bases, the J end by 3 bases, with 17 bases between.

This chain uses TRBV9 with TRBJ1-2; D possibly corresponds to TRBD1 (6 bases). Trimming cost V 6 bases and J 5 bases, with 23 bases left between them. The germline CDR1 and CDR2 sequences are SGDLS and YYNGEE. The CDR3 runs to 16 residues. The CDR3 protein is CASTSGIEGGRYGYTF. The CDR3 DNA reads TGTGCCAGCACCTCTGGGATTGAGGGGGGTCGGTATGGCTACACCTTC.

V usage is TRBV30 and J usage is TRBJ1-3; D is perhaps TRBD1 (6 bases). V was shortened by 2 bases and J by 1 base, with 9 bases between the two germline ends. Per the germline V gene, CDR1 is GTSNPN and CDR2 is SVGIG (reference sequence). The CDR3 runs 14 residues. CDR3 sequence reads: CAWSRGTSGNTIYF. In nucleotides, the CDR3 is TGTGCCTGGAGTAGGGGGACATCTGGAAACACCATATATTTT.

This rearrangement joins TRBV7-2 to TRBJ2-2, with D hard to call. Germline CDR1 reads SGHTA; CDR2 reads FQGNSA. Deletions cut 1 base from V and 3 bases from J, with 0 bases between. This CDR3 has 12 residues. DNA for the CDR3: TGTGCCAGCAGCTTAGACACCGGGGAGCTGTTTTTT. Its protein is CASSLDTGELFF.

The chain links TRBV7-2 to TRBJ2-3; possibly TRBD1 for D (5 bases). Germline V gene data show CDR1 as SGHTA and CDR2 as FQGNSA. With 5 bases removed from V and 3 bases from J, the gap between germline ends came to 21 bases. The CDR3 is 17 residues long. The CDR3 spells CASSLEVSGARTDTQYF. In DNA, the CDR3 is TGTGCCAGCAGCCTCGAGGTTTCTGGGGCGCGGACAGATACGCAGTATTTT.

The chain joins TRBV9 to TRBJ1-4; no reliable D call. CDR3 length equals 15 residues. CDR1 is SGDLS, CDR2 YYNGEE, per germline. V shed 2 bases and J shed 4 bases, with 12 bases lying between them. This chain's CDR3 is CASSVGPWGNEKLFF. In nucleotides, the CDR3 is TGTGCCAGCAGCGTCGGACCCTGGGGTAATGAAAAACTGTTTTTT.

This chain uses TRBV19 with TRBJ1-6, with D possibly being TRBD1 (5 bases). CDR3 size: 16 residues. Germline assignment: CDR1 LNHDA and CDR2 SQIVND (reference sequence). Trimming shortened V by 5 bases and J by 5 bases, and 16 bases separated the two germline ends. CDR3 region: CASSPRGEINNSPLHF. In DNA, the CDR3 is TGTGCCAGTAGTCCCCGGGGGGAGATAAATAATTCACCCCTCCACTTT.

This clone was recorded only once. CDR3 in DNA: TGCGCCAGCGCTCGGGACGGCGGACTCGAGCAGTACTTC. It specifies CASARDGGLEQYF. This chain links TRBV5-1 with TRBJ2-7, with D perhaps given as TRBD1 or TRBD2 (5 bases each). This CDR3 region has 13 residues. The ends were cut back, 7 bases at V and 6 bases at J, with 17 bases in the middle. Germline CDR1 reads SGHRS; CDR2 reads YFSETQ.

In this sample, this clone turned up once. The J gene is TRBJ2-3, the V gene TRBV4-1; no reliable D call. Trimming pared 2 bases from V and 4 bases from J, leaving 10 bases between. This CDR3 has 14 residues. In germline, CDR1 is MGHRA, CDR2 YSYEKL. CDR3 amino acids: CASSQRTTADTQYF. CDR3 DNA sequence: TGCGCCAGCAGCCAAAGAACTACGGCAGATACGCAGTATTTT.